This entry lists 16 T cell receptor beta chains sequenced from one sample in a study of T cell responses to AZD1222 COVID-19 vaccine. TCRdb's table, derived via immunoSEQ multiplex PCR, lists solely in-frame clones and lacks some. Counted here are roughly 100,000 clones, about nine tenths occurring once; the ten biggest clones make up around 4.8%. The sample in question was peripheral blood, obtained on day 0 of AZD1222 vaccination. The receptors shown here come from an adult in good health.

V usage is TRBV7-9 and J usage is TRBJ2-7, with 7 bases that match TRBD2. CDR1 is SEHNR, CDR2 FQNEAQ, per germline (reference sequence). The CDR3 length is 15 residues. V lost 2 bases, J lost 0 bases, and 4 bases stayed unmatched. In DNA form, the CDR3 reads TGTGCCAGCAGCTTATCGGGGGGAGGCTCCTACGAGCAGTACTTC. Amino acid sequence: CASSLSGGGSYEQYF.

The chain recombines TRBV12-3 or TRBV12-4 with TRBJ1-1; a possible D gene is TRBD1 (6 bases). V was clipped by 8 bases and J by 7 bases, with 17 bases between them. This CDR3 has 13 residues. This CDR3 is CASASRRQDEAFF. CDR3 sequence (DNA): TGTGCCAGCGCATCCCGCCGACAGGATGAAGCTTTCTTT.

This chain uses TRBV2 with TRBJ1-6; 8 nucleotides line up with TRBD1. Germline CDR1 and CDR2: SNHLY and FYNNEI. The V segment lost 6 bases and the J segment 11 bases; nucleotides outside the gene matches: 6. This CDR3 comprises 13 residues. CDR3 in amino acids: CASRGQGFTPLHF. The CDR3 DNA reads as TGTGCCAGCAGAGGACAGGGTTTTACACCCCTCCACTTT.

CDR3 in amino acids: CASTSGGGGTYNEQFF. CDR3 nucleotides: TGTGCCAGCACGTCTGGGGGGGGCGGAACTTACAATGAGCAGTTCTTC. The chain couples TRBV11-2 to TRBJ2-1, with D tentatively TRBD2 (7 bases). Germline lookup yields CDR1 SGHAT and CDR2 FQNNGV. V gave up 7 bases and J gave up 4 bases, with 20 bases separating them. CDR3 length equals 16 residues.

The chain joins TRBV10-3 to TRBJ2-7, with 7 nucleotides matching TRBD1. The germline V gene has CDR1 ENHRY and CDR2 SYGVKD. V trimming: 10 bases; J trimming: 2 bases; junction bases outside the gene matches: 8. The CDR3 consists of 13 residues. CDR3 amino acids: CASSGQWAYEQYF. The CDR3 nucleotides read TGTGCCAGCTCGGGACAGTGGGCCTACGAGCAGTACTTC.

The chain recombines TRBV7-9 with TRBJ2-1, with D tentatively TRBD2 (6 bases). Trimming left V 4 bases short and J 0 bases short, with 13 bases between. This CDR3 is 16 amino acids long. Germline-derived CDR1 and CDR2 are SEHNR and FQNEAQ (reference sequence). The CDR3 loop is CASSSQAGRSYNEQFF. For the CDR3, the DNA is TGTGCCAGCAGCTCCCAGGCGGGACGCTCCTACAATGAGCAGTTCTTC. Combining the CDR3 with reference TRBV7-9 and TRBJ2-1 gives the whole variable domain DTGVSQNPRHKITKRGQNVTFRCDPISEHNRLYWYRQTLGQGPEFLTYFQNEAQLEKSRLLSDRFSAERPKGSFSTLEIQRTEQGDSAMYLCASSSQAGRSYNEQFFGPGTRLTVL.

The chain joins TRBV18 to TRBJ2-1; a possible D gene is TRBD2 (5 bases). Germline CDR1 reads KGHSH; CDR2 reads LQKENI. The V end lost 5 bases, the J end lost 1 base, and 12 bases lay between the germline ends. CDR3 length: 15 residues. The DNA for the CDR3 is TGTGCCAGCTCAGAGCCTCGAGGGTCCTACAATGAGCAGTTCTTC. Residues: CASSEPRGSYNEQFF.

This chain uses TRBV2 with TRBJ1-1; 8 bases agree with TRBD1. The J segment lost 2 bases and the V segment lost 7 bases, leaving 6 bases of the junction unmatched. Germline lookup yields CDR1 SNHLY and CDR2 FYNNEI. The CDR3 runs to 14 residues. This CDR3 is CASNWDRPNTEAFF. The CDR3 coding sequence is TGTGCCAGCAATTGGGACAGGCCAAACACTGAAGCTTTCTTT.

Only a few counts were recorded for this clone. CDR3 DNA sequence: TGTGCCTATCCGAAGGACGGGGGAAACACCATATATTTT. Encoded protein: CAYPKDGGNTIYF. The rearrangement uses TRBV30 and TRBJ1-3; D is undetermined. Trimming shortened V by 7 bases and J by 4 bases, and 14 bases separated the two germline ends. Germline CDR1 GTSNPN, CDR2 SVGIG (reference sequence). The CDR3 spans 13 residues.

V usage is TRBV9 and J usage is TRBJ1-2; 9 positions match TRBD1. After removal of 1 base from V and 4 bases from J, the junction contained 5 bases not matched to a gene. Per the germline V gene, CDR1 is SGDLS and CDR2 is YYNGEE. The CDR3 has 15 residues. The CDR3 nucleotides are TGTGCCAGCAGCGTAACCACAGGGGGCGCCTATGGCTACACCTTC. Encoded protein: CASSVTTGGAYGYTF.

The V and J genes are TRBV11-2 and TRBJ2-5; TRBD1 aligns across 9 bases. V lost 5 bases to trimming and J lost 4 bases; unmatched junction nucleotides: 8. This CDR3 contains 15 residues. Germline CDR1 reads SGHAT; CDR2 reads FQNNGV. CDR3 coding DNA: TGTGCCAGCAGCCTACAGCCGGGACAGGGAGAGACCCAGTACTTC. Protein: CASSLQPGQGETQYF.

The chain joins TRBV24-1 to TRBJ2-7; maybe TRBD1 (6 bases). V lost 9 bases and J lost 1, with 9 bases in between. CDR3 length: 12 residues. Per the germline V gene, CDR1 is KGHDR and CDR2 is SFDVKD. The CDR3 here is CATQGQSYEQYF. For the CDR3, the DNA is TGTGCCACCCAAGGACAGTCCTACGAGCAGTACTTC.

The CDR3 region has the DNA TGTGCCAGCAGTGAAGTATTGGCAGGGGAAACATTGTTTTTT. Amino acids: CASSEVLAGETLFF. This chain joins TRBV2 and TRBJ1-4, with D possibly being TRBD1 (6 bases). The V end was cut by 1 base, the J end by 15 bases, with 18 bases between. The CDR3 sequence is 14 residues long. In germline, CDR1 is SNHLY, CDR2 FYNNEI.

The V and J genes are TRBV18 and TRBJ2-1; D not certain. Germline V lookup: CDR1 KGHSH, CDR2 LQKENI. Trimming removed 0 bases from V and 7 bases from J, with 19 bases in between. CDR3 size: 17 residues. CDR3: CASSPPSYAGQSNEQFF. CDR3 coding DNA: TGTGCCAGCTCACCACCGTCGTACGCAGGTCAATCTAATGAGCAGTTCTTC.

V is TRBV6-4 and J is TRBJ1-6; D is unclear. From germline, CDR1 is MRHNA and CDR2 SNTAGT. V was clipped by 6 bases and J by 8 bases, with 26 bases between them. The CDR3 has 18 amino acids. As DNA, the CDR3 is TGTGCCAGCAGCGAGCCTAAGGGAGGGTTCGGAGCCGATTCACCCCTCCACTTT. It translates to CASSEPKGGFGADSPLHF.

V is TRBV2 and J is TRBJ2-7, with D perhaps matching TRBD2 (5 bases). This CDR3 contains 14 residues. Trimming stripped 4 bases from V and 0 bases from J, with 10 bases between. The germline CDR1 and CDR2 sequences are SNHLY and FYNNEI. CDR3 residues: CASSGGSLSYEQYF. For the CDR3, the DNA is TGTGCCAGCAGTGGAGGGTCGCTCTCCTACGAGCAGTACTTC.